The sequence of this T cell receptor beta chain was determined in a study of blood T cell repertoires in COVID-19. Looking at the study overall: Samples of COVID-19 (acute and convalescent) were obtained from the United States, Italy and Spain. In each case, the material was cDNA or gDNA derived from T cells, B-cell-depleted T cells, or PBMCs.

Original analysis: Amplification of reference gene primers was used by the study to estimate nucleated cell counts. Clones were read by immunoSEQ multiplex PCR, and TCRdb kept only the in-frame ones, dropping some. V, J and clone size are taken as reported in that table, and D and trimming were inferred from the DNA itself. This sample has some 190,000 clones; roughly 84% occur once, and the top ten carry around 19%. Germline V gene data show CDR1 as SGHRS and CDR2 as YFSETQ. Trimming left V 4 bases short and J 1 base short, with 12 bases between. The CDR3 is 14 amino acids. The chain is built from TRBV5-1 and TRBJ2-7; a weak D match, TRBD1 (7 bases). What was sequenced was peripheral blood. The sequence came from a human donor in a cohort sampled during active COVID-19. CDR3 nucleotides: TGCGCCAGCAGCGGGGGGACAGATTCCTACGAGCAGTACTTC. Its translation: CASSGGTDSYEQYF.